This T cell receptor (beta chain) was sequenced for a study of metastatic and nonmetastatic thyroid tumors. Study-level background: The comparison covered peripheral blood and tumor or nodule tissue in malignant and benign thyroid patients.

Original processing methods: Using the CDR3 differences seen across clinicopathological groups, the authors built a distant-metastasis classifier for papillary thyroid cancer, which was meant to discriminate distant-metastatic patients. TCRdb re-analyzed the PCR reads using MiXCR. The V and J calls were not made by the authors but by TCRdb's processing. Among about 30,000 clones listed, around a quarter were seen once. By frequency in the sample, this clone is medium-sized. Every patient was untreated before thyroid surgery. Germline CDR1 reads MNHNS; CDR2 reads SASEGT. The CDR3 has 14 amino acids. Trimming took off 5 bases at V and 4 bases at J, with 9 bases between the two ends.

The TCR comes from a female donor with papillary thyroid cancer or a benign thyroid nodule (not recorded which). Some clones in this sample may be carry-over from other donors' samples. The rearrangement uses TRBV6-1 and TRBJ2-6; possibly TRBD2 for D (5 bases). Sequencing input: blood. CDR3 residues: CASSRGSGANVLTF. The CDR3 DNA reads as TGTGCCAGCAGTCGAGGGTCCGGGGCCAACGTCCTGACTTTC.